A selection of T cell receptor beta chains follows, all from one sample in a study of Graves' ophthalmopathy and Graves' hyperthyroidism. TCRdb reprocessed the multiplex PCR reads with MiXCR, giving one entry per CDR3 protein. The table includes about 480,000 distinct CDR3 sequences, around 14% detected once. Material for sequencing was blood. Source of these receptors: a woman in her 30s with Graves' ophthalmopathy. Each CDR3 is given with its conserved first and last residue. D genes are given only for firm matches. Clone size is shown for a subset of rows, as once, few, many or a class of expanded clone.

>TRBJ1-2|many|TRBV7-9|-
CASSLARGNGGYTF
TGTGCCAGCAGCTTGGCACGGGGTAACGGCGGCTACACCTTC
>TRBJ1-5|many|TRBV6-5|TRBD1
CASRGQGAAQPQHF
TGTGCCAGCAGGGGACAGGGGGCCGCTCAGCCCCAGCATTTT
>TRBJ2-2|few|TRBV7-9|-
CASSYNRDPGELFF
TGTGCCAGCAGCTACAACAGGGACCCCGGGGAGCTGTTTTTT
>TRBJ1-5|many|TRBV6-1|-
CASTRGGARGQPQHF
TGTGCCAGCACCCGTGGGGGGGCGCGAGGTCAGCCCCAGCATTTT
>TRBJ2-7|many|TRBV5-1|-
CASSREGGQRYEQYF
TGCGCCAGCAGCAGAGAAGGAGGGCAGCGCTACGAGCAGTACTTC
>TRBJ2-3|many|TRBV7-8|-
CASSLASGDTQYF
TGTGCCAGCAGCTTAGCCTCCGGGGATACGCAGTATTTT
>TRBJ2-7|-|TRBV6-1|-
CASSERPGEFYEQYF
TGTGCCAGCAGTGAACGTCCAGGGGAATTTTACGAGCAGTACTTC
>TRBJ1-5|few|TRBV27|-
CASSRLGGVANQPQHF
TGTGCCAGCAGTCGTTTAGGAGGGGTGGCCAATCAGCCCCAGCATTTT
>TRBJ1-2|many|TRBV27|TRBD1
CASSPEDRGGGYTF
TGTGCCAGCAGTCCGGAGGACAGGGGAGGTGGCTACACCTTC
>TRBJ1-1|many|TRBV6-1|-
CASRQQLPTEAFF
TGTGCCAGCAGGCAACAACTCCCTACTGAAGCTTTCTTT
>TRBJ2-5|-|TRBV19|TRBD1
CATGTDLVETQYF
TGTGCCACTGGGACAGACTTGGTGGAGACCCAGTACTTC
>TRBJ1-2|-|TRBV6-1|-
CASSQQTAHGYTF
TGTGCCAGCAGTCAACAGACGGCCCATGGCTACACCTTC
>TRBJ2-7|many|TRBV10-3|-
CAISERLEVLEQYF
TGTGCCATCAGTGAACGACTAGAGGTCCTCGAGCAGTACTTC